This passage covers 8 T cell receptor beta chains from one sample sequenced in a study of cytomegalovirus exposure and HLA in healthy donors. The PCR had 60 Vbeta and 13 Jbeta primers. Clones were sequenced by immunoSEQ multiplex PCR, and TCRdb holds only the in-frame ones, with some missing. The sample includes about 160,000 clones, approximately 79% of them seen just once. The sample was PBMCs. The source is a man in his forties in good health and CMV-seronegative.

V and J are TRBV9 and TRBJ2-2; 9 bases line up with TRBD2. The V gene's germline CDR1 is SGDLS and CDR2 YYNGEE. The V segment lost 5 bases and the J segment 2 bases; nucleotides outside the gene matches: 7. The CDR3 covers 16 residues. CDR3 sequence reads: CASSPLSGSNTGELFF. DNA of the CDR3: TGTGCCAGCAGTCCCCTTAGCGGGAGTAACACCGGGGAGCTGTTTTTT.

Only a few counts were recorded for this clone. The V gene is TRBV29-1, the J gene TRBJ2-7, with D possibly matching TRBD1 (6 bases). CDR3 length: 14 amino acids. In germline, CDR1 is SQVTM, CDR2 ANQGSEA. V was shortened by 6 bases and J by 0 bases, with 15 bases between the two germline ends. CDR3 in amino acids: CSVSRDTNSYEQYF. The CDR3, as DNA: TGCAGCGTGAGCCGGGACACCAACTCCTACGAGCAGTACTTC.

The rearrangement joins TRBV5-1 to TRBJ2-2; D is uncertain. Germline V gene data show CDR1 as SGHRS and CDR2 as YFSETQ. The CDR3 runs 14 residues. V dropped 1 base and J dropped 1 base, with 5 bases sitting between them. CDR3 residues: CASSLTQNTGELFF. DNA for the CDR3: TGCGCCAGCAGCTTGACACAGAACACCGGGGAGCTGTTTTTT.

The chain recombines TRBV27 with TRBJ2-1, with TRBD2 matching over 10 bases. From germline, CDR1 is MNHEY and CDR2 SMNVEV (reference sequence). V was pared by 2 bases and J by 5 bases, with 12 bases of the junction left unmatched. The CDR3 runs to 18 residues. The CDR3 sequence: CASSLKFLAGGGDNEQFF. The CDR3 region has the DNA TGTGCCAGCAGTTTAAAGTTTTTAGCGGGAGGTGGAGACAATGAGCAGTTCTTC.

This clone was seen a few times. V gene TRBV5-4 combines with J gene TRBJ1-1, with TRBD1 matching 9 bases. V was clipped by 3 bases and J by 3 bases; unmatched bases: 3. The length of the CDR3 is 14 residues. The V gene's germline CDR1 is SGHNT and CDR2 YYREEE (reference sequence). The CDR3 spells CASSWGQGDTEAFF. The CDR3 region has the DNA TGTGCCAGCAGCTGGGGACAGGGTGACACTGAAGCTTTCTTT. The whole variable domain, remainder taken from reference TRBV5-4 and TRBJ1-1, is ETGVTQSPTHLIKTRGQQVTLRCSSQSGHNTVSWYQQALGQGPQFIFQYYREEENGRGNFPPRFSGLQFPNYSSELNVNALELDDSALYLCASSWGQGDTEAFFGQGTRLTVV.

J is TRBJ1-5 and V is TRBV28; no clear D. The V and J ends lost 5 bases and 3 bases respectively, with 11 bases between them. Germline V gives CDR1 MDHEN, CDR2 SYDVKM. The CDR3 loop spans 14 amino acids. The CDR3 nucleotides read TGTGCCAGCAGTGTCATAGCTGACAATCAGCCCCAGCATTTT. Translating it yields CASSVIADNQPQHF.

V gene TRBV15 combines with J gene TRBJ2-7, with D tentatively TRBD1 (5 bases). The germline V gene encodes CDR1 LNHNV and CDR2 YYDKDF (reference sequence). The CDR3 is 12 amino acids. The germline V and J ends were trimmed by 4 bases and 6 bases, with 10 bases remaining between them. This CDR3 is CATSNDRSEQYF. The CDR3 DNA follows: TGTGCCACCAGCAACGACAGATCCGAGCAGTACTTC.

This rearrangement joins TRBV5-8 to TRBJ2-1; TRBD2 matches at 10 bases. J gave up 1 base and V 4 bases, and 14 bases lay outside the gene matches. The CDR3 runs 19 residues. Germline assignment: CDR1 SGHTS and CDR2 YDEGEE. CDR3 nucleotide sequence: TGTGCCAGCAGCCCCGGGGCTAGCGGGAGATTAGGATCCTACAATGAGCAGTTCTTC. Amino acid sequence: CASSPGASGRLGSYNEQFF.